This entry lists 18 T cell receptor beta chains sequenced from one sample in a study of blood T cell repertoires in COVID-19. Clones were read by immunoSEQ multiplex PCR, and TCRdb kept only the in-frame ones, dropping some. This table holds 400,000 or so clones, around 87% found once. The sample consisted of peripheral blood. The receptors derive from a human donor in a cohort sampled during active COVID-19.

This clone was detected once. The chain couples TRBV7-9 to TRBJ2-1; 12 nucleotides agree with TRBD2. The junction had 9 bases not matched to a gene; V was cut back by 4 bases and J by 8 bases. CDR1 and CDR2 from the germline V gene are SEHNR and FQNEAQ (reference sequence). The CDR3 spans 16 residues. CDR3 sequence: CASSSGTSGWEDEQFF. The DNA for the CDR3 is TGTGCCAGCAGCTCGGGGACTAGCGGGTGGGAGGATGAGCAGTTCTTC.

Here the CDR3 reads CASSSHLGAGYSYEQYF. The CDR3 nucleotides are TGTGCCAGCAGCTCTCACCTGGGGGCAGGGTACTCCTACGAGCAGTACTTC. The chain links TRBV7-9 to TRBJ2-7, with D perhaps TRBD1 (6 bases). V lost 4 bases, J lost 0 bases, and 19 bases lay in between. Germline CDR1 SEHNR, CDR2 FQNEAQ (reference sequence). The CDR3 has 17 amino acids.

The V and J genes are TRBV5-5 and TRBJ2-7; D remains ambiguous. The germline V and J ends were trimmed by 1 base and 2 bases, with 7 bases remaining between them. Germline CDR1 and CDR2: SGHKS and YYEKEE (reference sequence). The length of the CDR3 is 13 residues. In DNA, the CDR3 is TGTGCCAGCAGCTTGTATGCGGCCTACGAGCAGTACTTC. It is translated as CASSLYAAYEQYF. The complete variable domain, with remaining parts taken from reference TRBV5-5 and TRBJ2-7, reads DAGVTQSPTHLIKTRGQQVTLRCSPISGHKSVSWYQQVLGQGPQFIFQYYEKEERGRGNFPDRFSARQFPNYSSELNVNALLLGDSALYLCASSLYAAYEQYFGPGTRLTVT.

This chain links TRBV3-1 (or the pseudogene TRBV3-2) with TRBJ2-5; 11 nucleotides agree with TRBD2. The CDR3 totals 15 residues. The germline CDR1 and CDR2 sequences are LGHDT and YNNKEL (reference sequence). V trimming: 4 bases; J trimming: 6 bases; junction bases outside the gene matches: 7. The CDR3 is CASSLTSGGRKTQYF. CDR3 DNA sequence: TGTGCCAGCAGCCTTACTAGCGGGGGAAGGAAGACCCAGTACTTC.

The genes are TRBV6-1 and TRBJ1-5, with TRBD1 as a possible D gene (5 bases). The CDR3 is made up of 15 amino acids. Deletions cut 0 bases from V and 6 bases from J, with 12 bases between. Germline values: CDR1 MNHNS, CDR2 SASEGT. The CDR3 DNA is TGTGCCAGCAGTGAAGCATGGAGGGACCGTCAGCCCCAGCATTTT. This translates into CASSEAWRDRQPQHF.

V and J are TRBV29-1 and TRBJ2-1; D may be TRBD2 (6 bases). Trimming pared 6 bases from V and 6 bases from J, leaving 15 bases between. CDR1 SQVTM and CDR2 ANQGSEA come from the germline V gene. CDR3 length: 13 amino acids. For the CDR3, the DNA is TGCAGCGTGGGTTATGGGACTGCCAATGAGCAGTTCTTC. As protein: CSVGYGTANEQFF.

The chain uses TRBV3-1 (or the pseudogene TRBV3-2) and TRBJ2-2, with 13 bases lining up with TRBD2. J lost 3 bases, V lost 3 bases, and 10 bases had no gene match. The CDR3 runs to 19 residues. Germline lookup yields CDR1 LGHDT and CDR2 YNNKEL (reference sequence). CDR3 DNA sequence: TGTGCCAGCAGCCATTCCCCTTGGGGGACTAGCGGGGACACCGGGGAGCTGTTTTTT. Translation: CASSHSPWGTSGDTGELFF.

This chain uses TRBV6-6 with TRBJ2-2; the match to TRBD2 covers 12 bases. Looked up from germline, CDR1 is MNHNY and CDR2 is SVGAGI (reference sequence). Trimming removed 5 bases from V and 3 bases from J; junction bases left unmatched: 10. This CDR3 spans 18 amino acids. CDR3 bases: TGTGCCAGCAGTCCTTTGCCTAGCGGGAGGGCCTACACCGGGGAGCTGTTTTTT. Its translation: CASSPLPSGRAYTGELFF.

The chain links TRBV5-6 to TRBJ2-7, with no clear D. The CDR3 contains 15 residues. V lost 4 bases and J 2 bases, leaving 16 bases between the germline ends. Germline V CDR1 and CDR2: SGHDT, YYEEEE. CDR3 protein: CASSQPTVGTYEQYF. The CDR3 nucleotides read TGTGCCAGCAGCCAACCCACAGTAGGAACCTACGAGCAGTACTTC.

This rearrangement joins TRBV25-1 to TRBJ1-1; perhaps TRBD1 as D (5 bases). V lost 7 bases to trimming and J lost 5 bases, with 14 bases between them. Germline V gene sequence: CDR1 MGHDK, CDR2 SYGVNS. This CDR3 has 13 amino acids. CDR3 protein: CASIPFGGTEAFF. CDR3 nucleotides: TGTGCCAGCATCCCTTTCGGGGGGACTGAAGCTTTCTTT.

This clone was counted a single time. This sequence joins TRBV5-1 and TRBJ2-5, with TRBD2 matching over 11 bases. This CDR3 is built from 16 residues. V lost 0 bases to trimming and J lost 3 bases; unmatched junction nucleotides: 4. CDR1 SGHRS and CDR2 YFSETQ come from the germline V gene. The CDR3 sequence: CASSLVGTSGKETQYF. The CDR3 DNA reads TGCGCCAGCAGCTTGGTTGGGACTAGCGGTAAAGAGACCCAGTACTTC. The whole variable domain, remainder taken from reference TRBV5-1 and TRBJ2-5, is KAGVTQTPRYLIKTRGQQVTLSCSPISGHRSVSWYQQTPGQGLQFLFEYFSETQRNKGNFPGRFSGRQFSNSRSEMNVSTLELGDSALYLCASSLVGTSGKETQYFGPGTRLLVL.

V and J are TRBV6-2 or TRBV6-3 and TRBJ2-4, with D possibly TRBD2 on 6 matching bases. V shed 0 bases and J shed 6 bases, with 9 bases lying between them. The CDR3 totals 14 residues. Per germline, CDR1 MNHEY and CDR2 SVGEGT. This CDR3 reads CASSYSGTSNIQYF. For the CDR3, the DNA is TGTGCCAGCAGTTACTCCGGGACTTCAAACATTCAGTACTTC.

This sequence joins TRBV7-6 and TRBJ2-6; D might be TRBD1 (5 bases). In germline, CDR1 is SGHVS, CDR2 FNYEAQ. Trimming removed 0 bases from V and 2 bases from J, with 5 bases in between. CDR3 length: 15 amino acids. Written as DNA, the CDR3 is TGTGCCAGCAGCTTAGCAGGGGCTGGGGCCAACGTCCTGACTTTC. This encodes CASSLAGAGANVLTF.

The V call is TRBV7-9, the J call TRBJ1-3, with 11 bases that match TRBD1. Losses at the gene ends were 4 bases for V and 2 bases for J; bases not matched to a gene: 1. The CDR3 totals 15 residues. The V gene's germline CDR1 is SEHNR and CDR2 FQNEAQ (reference sequence). The CDR3 is CASSSDRGPGNTIYF. DNA of the CDR3: TGTGCCAGCAGCTCGGACAGGGGGCCTGGAAACACCATATATTTT.

This chain joins TRBV5-1 and TRBJ2-3; D perhaps matches TRBD2 (6 bases). CDR3 length: 16 residues. The germline gives CDR1 SGHRS, CDR2 YFSETQ. V was clipped by 2 bases and J by 0 bases, with 13 bases between them. The CDR3 DNA follows: TGCGCCAGCAGCTTTATCTCCGGGACTAGCACAGATACGCAGTATTTT. Translated, it gives CASSFISGTSTDTQYF. The entire variable domain, with the rest obtained from reference TRBV5-1 and TRBJ2-3, is as follows: KAGVTQTPRYLIKTRGQQVTLSCSPISGHRSVSWYQQTPGQGLQFLFEYFSETQRNKGNFPGRFSGRQFSNSRSEMNVSTLELGDSALYLCASSFISGTSTDTQYFGPGTRLTVL.

The chain carries TRBV6-2 or TRBV6-3 and TRBJ2-1, with 11 bases lining up with TRBD2. CDR1 and CDR2 from the germline V gene are MNHEY and SVGEGT. The CDR3 has 15 amino acids. Germline trimming cut 2 bases from V and 3 bases from J; bases unmatched to any gene: 0. The CDR3 DNA reads as TGTGCCAGCAGTTACACTAGCGGGAGCTACAATGAGCAGTTCTTC. This translates into CASSYTSGSYNEQFF.

This clone was recorded at least ten times. The sample holds other DNA sequences that translate to the same CDR3. The rearrangement links TRBV4-1 to TRBJ2-3; D might be TRBD2 (5 bases). Trimming stripped 3 bases from V and 2 bases from J, with 15 bases between. CDR1 is MGHRA and CDR2 is YSYEKL in the germline V gene. The CDR3 consists of 16 residues. The CDR3 spells CASSHPRSGSTDTQYF. CDR3 nucleotide sequence: TGCGCCAGCAGCCACCCGAGGAGCGGTTCCACAGATACGCAGTATTTT.

CDR3 nucleotide sequence: TGTGCCAGCAGCACCACAGGGGGAGCTGGAAACACCATATATTTT. Translated: CASSTTGGAGNTIYF. V gene TRBV7-2 combines with J gene TRBJ1-3, with 8 bases aligning to TRBD1. Germline loops: CDR1 SGHTA, CDR2 FQGNSA. The junction had 5 bases not matched to a gene; V was cut back by 5 bases and J by 2 bases. The CDR3 covers 15 residues.